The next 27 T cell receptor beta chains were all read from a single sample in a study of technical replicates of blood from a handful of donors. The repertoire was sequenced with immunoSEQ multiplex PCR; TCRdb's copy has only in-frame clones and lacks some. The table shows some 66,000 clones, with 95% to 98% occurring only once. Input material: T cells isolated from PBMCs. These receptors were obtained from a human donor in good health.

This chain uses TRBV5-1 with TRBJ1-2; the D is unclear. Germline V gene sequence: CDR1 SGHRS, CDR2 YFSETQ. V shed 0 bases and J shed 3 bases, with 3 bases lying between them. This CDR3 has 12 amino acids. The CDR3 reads CASSLDYYGYTF. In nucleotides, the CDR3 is TGCGCCAGCAGCTTGGACTACTATGGCTACACCTTC.

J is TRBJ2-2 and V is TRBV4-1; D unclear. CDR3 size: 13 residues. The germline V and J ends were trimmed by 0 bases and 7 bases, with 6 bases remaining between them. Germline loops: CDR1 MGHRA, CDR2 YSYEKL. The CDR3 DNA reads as TGCGCCAGCAGCCAAGATCAGGACGGGGAGCTGTTTTTT. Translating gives CASSQDQDGELFF.

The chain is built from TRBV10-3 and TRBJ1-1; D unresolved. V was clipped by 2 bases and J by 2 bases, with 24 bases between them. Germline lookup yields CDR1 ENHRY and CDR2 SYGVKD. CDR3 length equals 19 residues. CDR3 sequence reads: CAISEPGRVGEMVNTEAFF. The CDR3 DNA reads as TGTGCCATCAGTGAGCCCGGGCGGGTCGGGGAAATGGTAAACACTGAAGCTTTCTTT.

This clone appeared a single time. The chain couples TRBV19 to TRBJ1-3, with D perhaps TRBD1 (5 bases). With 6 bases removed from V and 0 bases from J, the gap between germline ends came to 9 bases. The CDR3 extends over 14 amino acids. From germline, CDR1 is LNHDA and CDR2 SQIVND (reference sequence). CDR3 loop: CASSQQASGNTIYF. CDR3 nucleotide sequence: TGTGCCAGTAGCCAACAGGCCTCTGGAAACACCATATATTTT. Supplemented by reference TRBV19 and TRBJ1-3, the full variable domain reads DGGITQSPKYLFRKEGQNVTLSCEQNLNHDAMYWYRQDPGQGLRLIYYSQIVNDFQKGDIAEGYSVSREKKESFPLTVTSAQKNPTAFYLCASSQQASGNTIYFGEGSWLTVV.

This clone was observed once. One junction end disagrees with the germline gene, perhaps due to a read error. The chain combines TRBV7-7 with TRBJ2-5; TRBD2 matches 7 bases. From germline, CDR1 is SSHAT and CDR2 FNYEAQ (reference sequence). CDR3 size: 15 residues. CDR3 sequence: CASSLAQGEGETQYF. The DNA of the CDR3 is TGTGCTAGCAGCCTCGCGCAAGGGGAGGGAGAGACCCAGTACTTC.

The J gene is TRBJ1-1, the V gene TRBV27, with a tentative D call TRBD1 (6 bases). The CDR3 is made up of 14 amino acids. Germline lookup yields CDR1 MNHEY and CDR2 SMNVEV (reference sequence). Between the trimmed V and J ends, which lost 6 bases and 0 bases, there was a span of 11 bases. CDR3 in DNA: TGTGCCAGCAGGGTGACAGGTTTGAACACTGAAGCTTTCTTT. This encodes CASRVTGLNTEAFF.

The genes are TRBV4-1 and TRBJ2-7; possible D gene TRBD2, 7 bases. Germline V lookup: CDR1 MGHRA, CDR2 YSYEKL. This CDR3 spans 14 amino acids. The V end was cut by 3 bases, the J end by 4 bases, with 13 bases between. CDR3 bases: TGCGCCAGCAGCCAGGATAAGGGGGGGTACGAGCAGTACTTC. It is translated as CASSQDKGGYEQYF.

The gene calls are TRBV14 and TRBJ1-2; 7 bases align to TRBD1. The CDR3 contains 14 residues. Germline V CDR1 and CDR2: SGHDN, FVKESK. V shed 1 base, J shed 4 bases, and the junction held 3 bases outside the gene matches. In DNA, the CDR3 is TGTGCCAGCAGCCAAGGACAGGGTGGCTATGGCTACACCTTC. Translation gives CASSQGQGGYGYTF.

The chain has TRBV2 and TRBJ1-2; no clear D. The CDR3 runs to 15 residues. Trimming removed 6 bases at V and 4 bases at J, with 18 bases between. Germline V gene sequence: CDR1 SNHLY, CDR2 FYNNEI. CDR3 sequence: CASRKVRDQVYGYTF. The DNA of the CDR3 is TGTGCCAGCAGGAAAGTTCGGGATCAGGTCTATGGCTACACCTTC.

CDR3 sequence reads: CASNPLRGGMNTEAFF. CDR3 nucleotide sequence: TGTGCCAGCAATCCCCTCCGGGGAGGCATGAACACTGAAGCTTTCTTT. The chain is built from TRBV27 and TRBJ1-1, with no clear D. CDR1 and CDR2 (germline): MNHEY, SMNVEV (reference sequence). This CDR3 region has 16 residues. Between the trimmed V and J ends, which lost 7 bases and 0 bases, there was a span of 18 bases.

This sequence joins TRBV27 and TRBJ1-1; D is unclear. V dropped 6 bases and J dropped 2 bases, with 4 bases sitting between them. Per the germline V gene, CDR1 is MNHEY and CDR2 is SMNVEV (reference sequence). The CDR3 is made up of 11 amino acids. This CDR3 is CASRSNTEAFF. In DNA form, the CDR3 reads TGTGCCAGCAGGAGTAACACTGAAGCTTTCTTT.

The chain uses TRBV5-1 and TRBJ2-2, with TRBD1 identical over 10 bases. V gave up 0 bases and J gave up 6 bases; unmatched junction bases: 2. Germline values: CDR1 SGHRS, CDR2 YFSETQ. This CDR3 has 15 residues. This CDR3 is CASSLGQGASGELFF. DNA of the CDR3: TGCGCCAGCAGCTTGGGACAGGGGGCTTCCGGGGAGCTGTTTTTT.

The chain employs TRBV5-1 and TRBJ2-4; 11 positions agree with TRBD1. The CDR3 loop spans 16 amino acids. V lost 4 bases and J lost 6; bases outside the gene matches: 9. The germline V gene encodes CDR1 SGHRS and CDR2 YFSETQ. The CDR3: CASSQVADRGRNIQYF. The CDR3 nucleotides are TGCGCCAGCAGCCAAGTGGCGGACAGGGGGCGAAACATTCAGTACTTC.

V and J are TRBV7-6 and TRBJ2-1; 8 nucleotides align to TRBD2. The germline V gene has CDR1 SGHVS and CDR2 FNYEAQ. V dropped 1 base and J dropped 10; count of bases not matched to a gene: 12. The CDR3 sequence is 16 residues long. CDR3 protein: CASSLVAREAPTEQFF. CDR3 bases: TGTGCCAGCAGCTTAGTAGCGCGGGAGGCCCCCACGGAGCAGTTCTTC.

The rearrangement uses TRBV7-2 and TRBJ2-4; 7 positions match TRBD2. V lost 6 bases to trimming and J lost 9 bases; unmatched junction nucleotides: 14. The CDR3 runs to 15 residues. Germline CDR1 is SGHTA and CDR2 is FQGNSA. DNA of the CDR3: TGTGCCAGCAGTTTTCCAACCCGGGGGGATACCATTCAGTACTTC. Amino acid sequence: CASSFPTRGDTIQYF.

Here the CDR3 reads CARGMRYNEQFF. The CDR3 DNA sequence: TGTGCCAGGGGCATGAGATACAATGAGCAGTTCTTC. The chain carries TRBV2 and TRBJ2-1; D is unresolved. Trimming took off 9 bases at V and 4 bases at J, with 10 bases between the two ends. CDR1 and CDR2 (germline): SNHLY, FYNNEI. The CDR3 is 12 residues long.

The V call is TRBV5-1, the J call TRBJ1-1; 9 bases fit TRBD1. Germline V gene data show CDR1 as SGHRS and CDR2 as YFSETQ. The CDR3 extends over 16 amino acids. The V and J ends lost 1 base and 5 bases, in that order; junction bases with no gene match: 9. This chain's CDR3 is CASSLIDRGAGTEAFF. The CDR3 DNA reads TGCGCCAGCAGCTTGATAGACAGGGGGGCGGGAACTGAAGCTTTCTTT.

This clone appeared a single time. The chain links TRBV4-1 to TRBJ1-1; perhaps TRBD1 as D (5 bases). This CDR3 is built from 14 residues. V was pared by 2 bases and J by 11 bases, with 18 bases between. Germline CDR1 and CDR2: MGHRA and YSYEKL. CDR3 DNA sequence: TGCGCCAGCAGCCAATCGCTTTCATCAGGGCAGGCTTTCTTT. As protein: CASSQSLSSGQAFF.

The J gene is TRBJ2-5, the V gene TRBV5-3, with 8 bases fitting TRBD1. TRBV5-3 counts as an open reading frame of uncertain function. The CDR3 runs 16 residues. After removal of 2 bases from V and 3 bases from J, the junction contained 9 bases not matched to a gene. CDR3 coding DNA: TGTGCCAGAAGCTTACGGTGTCTGGACAGGGAAGAGACCCAGTACTTC. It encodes CARSLRCLDREETQYF.

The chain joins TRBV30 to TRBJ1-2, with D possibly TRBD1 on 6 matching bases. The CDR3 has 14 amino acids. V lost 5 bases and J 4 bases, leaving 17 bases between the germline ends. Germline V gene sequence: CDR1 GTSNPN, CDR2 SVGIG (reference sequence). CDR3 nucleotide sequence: TGTGCCTGGGGCGGACAGCCGTTTGGCTATGGCTACACCTTC. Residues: CAWGGQPFGYGYTF. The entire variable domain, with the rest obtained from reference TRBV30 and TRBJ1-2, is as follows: SQTIHQWPATLVQPVGSPLSLECTVEGTSNPNLYWYRQAAGRGLQLLFYSVGIGQISSEVPQNLSASRPQDRQFILSSKKLLLSDSGFYLCAWGGQPFGYGYTFGSGTRLTVV.

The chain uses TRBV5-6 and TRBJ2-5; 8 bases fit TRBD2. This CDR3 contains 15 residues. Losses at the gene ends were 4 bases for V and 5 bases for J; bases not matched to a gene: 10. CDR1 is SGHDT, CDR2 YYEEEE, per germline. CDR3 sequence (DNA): TGTGCCAGCAGCCCAGGACGGGGGGGCCGGGAGACCCAGTACTTC. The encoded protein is CASSPGRGGRETQYF.

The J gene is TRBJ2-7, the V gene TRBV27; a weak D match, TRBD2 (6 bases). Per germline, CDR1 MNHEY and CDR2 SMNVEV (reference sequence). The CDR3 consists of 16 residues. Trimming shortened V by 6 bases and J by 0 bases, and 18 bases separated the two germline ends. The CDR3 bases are TGTGCCAGCAGGAAGAACCGGGACTGGAGCTCCTACGAGCAGTACTTC. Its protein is CASRKNRDWSSYEQYF.

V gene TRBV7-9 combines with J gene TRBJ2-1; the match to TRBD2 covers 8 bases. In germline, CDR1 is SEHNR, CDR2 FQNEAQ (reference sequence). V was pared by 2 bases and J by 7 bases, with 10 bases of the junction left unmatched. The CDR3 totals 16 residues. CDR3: CASSLSGGPSINEQFF. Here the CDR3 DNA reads TGTGCCAGCAGCTTATCGGGGGGGCCATCAATTAATGAGCAGTTCTTC.

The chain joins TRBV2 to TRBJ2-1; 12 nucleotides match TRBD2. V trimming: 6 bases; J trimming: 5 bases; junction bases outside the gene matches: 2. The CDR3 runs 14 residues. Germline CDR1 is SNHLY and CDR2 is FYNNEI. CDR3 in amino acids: CASRRTSGNNEQFF. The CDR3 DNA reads TGTGCCAGCAGAAGGACTAGCGGGAACAATGAGCAGTTCTTC.

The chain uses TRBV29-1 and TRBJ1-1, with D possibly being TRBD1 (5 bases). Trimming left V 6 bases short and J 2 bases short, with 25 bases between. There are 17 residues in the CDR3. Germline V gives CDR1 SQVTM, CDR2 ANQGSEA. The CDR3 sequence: CSVGSVREFDSNTEAFF. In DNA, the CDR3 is TGCAGCGTAGGCAGCGTACGCGAATTCGACAGTAACACTGAAGCTTTCTTT.

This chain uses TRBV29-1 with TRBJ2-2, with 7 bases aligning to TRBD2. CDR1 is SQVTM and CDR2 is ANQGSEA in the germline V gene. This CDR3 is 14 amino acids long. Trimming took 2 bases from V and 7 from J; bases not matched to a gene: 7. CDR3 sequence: CSVESGVRGGELFF. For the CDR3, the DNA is TGCAGCGTTGAAAGCGGGGTTCGTGGCGGGGAGCTGTTTTTT.

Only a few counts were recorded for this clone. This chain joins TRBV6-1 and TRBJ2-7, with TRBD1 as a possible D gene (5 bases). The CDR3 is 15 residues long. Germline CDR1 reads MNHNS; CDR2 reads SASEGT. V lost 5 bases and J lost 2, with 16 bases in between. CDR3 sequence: CASSSWQGTTYEQYF. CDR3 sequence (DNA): TGTGCCAGCAGTTCCTGGCAGGGTACTACCTACGAGCAGTACTTC.